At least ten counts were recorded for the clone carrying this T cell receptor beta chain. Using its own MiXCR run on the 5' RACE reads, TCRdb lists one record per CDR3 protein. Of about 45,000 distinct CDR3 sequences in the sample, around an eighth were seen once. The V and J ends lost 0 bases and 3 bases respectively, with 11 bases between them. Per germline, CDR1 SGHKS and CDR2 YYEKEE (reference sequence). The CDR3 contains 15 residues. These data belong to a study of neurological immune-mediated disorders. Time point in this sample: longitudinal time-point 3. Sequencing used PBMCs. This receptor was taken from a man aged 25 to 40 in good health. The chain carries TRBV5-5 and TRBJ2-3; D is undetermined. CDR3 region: CASSLEEMATDTQYF. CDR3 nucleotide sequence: TGTGCCAGCAGCTTGGAAGAGATGGCGACAGATACGCAGTATTTT.